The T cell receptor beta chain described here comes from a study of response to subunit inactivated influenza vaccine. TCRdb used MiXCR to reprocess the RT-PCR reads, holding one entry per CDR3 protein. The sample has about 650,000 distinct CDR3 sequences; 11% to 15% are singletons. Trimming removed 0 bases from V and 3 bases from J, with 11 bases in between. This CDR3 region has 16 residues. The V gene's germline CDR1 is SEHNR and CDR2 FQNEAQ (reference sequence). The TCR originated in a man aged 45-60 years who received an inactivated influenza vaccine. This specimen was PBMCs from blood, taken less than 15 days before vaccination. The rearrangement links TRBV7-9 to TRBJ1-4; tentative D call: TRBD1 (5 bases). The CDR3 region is CASSLAYGGANEKLFF. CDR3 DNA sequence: TGTGCCAGCAGCTTAGCTTATGGGGGAGCTAATGAAAAACTGTTTTTT.